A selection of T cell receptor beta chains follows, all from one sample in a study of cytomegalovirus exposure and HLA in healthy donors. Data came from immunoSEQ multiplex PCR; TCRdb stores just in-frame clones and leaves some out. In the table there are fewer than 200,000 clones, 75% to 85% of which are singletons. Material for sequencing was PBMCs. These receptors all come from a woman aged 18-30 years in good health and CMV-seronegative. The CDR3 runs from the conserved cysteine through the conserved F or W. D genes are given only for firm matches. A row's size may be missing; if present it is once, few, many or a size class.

CDR3 DNA: TGTGCCAGCAGCTCGCCAGGGAGAAACACCATATATTTT
CDR3 protein: CASSSPGRNTIYF
J gene: TRBJ1-3
clone size: few
V gene: TRBV9
D gene: -

CDR3 DNA: TGTGCCAGCAGCTTAATCCCGGGAGATACGCAGTATTTT
CDR3 protein: CASSLIPGDTQYF
J gene: TRBJ2-3
clone size: -
V gene: TRBV7-3
D gene: -

CDR3 DNA: TGTGCCAGCAGTGATCACCCCAGATTCGACGAGCAGTACTTC
CDR3 protein: CASSDHPRFDEQYF
J gene: TRBJ2-7
clone size: -
V gene: TRBV6-1
D gene: -

CDR3 DNA: TGTGCCAGCAGCTTAGATCTAGGGGGTGGGTCCTACGAGCAGTACTTC
CDR3 protein: CASSLDLGGGSYEQYF
J gene: TRBJ2-7
clone size: -
V gene: TRBV11-2
D gene: -

CDR3 DNA: TGTGCCAGCAGCTCGTCCCTAGATACGCAGTATTTT
CDR3 protein: CASSSSLDTQYF
J gene: TRBJ2-3
clone size: -
V gene: TRBV7-6
D gene: -

CDR3 DNA: TGTGCCAGTAGCCACCGGGACACCGATCAGCCCCAGCATTTT
CDR3 protein: CASSHRDTDQPQHF
J gene: TRBJ1-5
clone size: -
V gene: TRBV19
D gene: -

CDR3 DNA: TGCGCCAGCCGACCGACAGGGGGGCCCTACGAGCAGTACTTC
CDR3 protein: CASRPTGGPYEQYF
J gene: TRBJ2-7
clone size: -
V gene: TRBV5-1
D gene: TRBD1

CDR3 DNA: TGTGCCTGGAGTGTTGGGACAGGGGTCCACGAGCAGTACTTC
CDR3 protein: CAWSVGTGVHEQYF
J gene: TRBJ2-7
clone size: once
V gene: TRBV30
D gene: TRBD1

CDR3 DNA: TGTGCCAGCATTTCGCCGACAGGCCGCAATCAGCCCCAGCATTTT
CDR3 protein: CASISPTGRNQPQHF
J gene: TRBJ1-5
clone size: -
V gene: TRBV28
D gene: -

CDR3 DNA: TGTGCCAGCTCACCCGGGACAGGGTATTCCTACGAGCAGTACTTC
CDR3 protein: CASSPGTGYSYEQYF
J gene: TRBJ2-7
clone size: -
V gene: TRBV18
D gene: TRBD1

CDR3 DNA: TGTGCCAGCAGTTCGCCGGAGGGGCGGCTTAACTATGGCTACACCTTC
CDR3 protein: CASSSPEGRLNYGYTF
J gene: TRBJ1-2
clone size: few
V gene: TRBV28
D gene: -

CDR3 DNA: TGTGCCAGCAGCTTGGCCGGGACAGGGGAGGAAAAACTGTTTTTT
CDR3 protein: CASSLAGTGEEKLFF
J gene: TRBJ1-4
clone size: -
V gene: TRBV5-4
D gene: TRBD1

CDR3 DNA: TGTGCCATAGGGACAGAAAAACTGTTTTTT
CDR3 protein: CAIGTEKLFF
J gene: TRBJ1-4
clone size: -
V gene: TRBV10-3
D gene: -

CDR3 DNA: TGTGCCAGCTCACCACTAAACAGGGGTGAGCCCCAGCATTTT
CDR3 protein: CASSPLNRGEPQHF
J gene: TRBJ1-5
clone size: -
V gene: TRBV18
D gene: TRBD1

CDR3 DNA: TGTGCCAGCAGTCAGGTCGTCGGGCTAGCGGGAGCAAAGAGCAATGAGCAGTTCTTC
CDR3 protein: CASSQVVGLAGAKSNEQFF
J gene: TRBJ2-1
clone size: few
V gene: TRBV27
D gene: TRBD2

CDR3 DNA: TGTGCCAGCAGCGTAGCTCGTGCGCAAGATACGCAGTATTTT
CDR3 protein: CASSVARAQDTQYF
J gene: TRBJ2-3
clone size: few
V gene: TRBV9
D gene: -

CDR3 DNA: TGTGCCAGCGGAACCGGCGCTAGACCCTACGAGCAGTACTTC
CDR3 protein: CASGTGARPYEQYF
J gene: TRBJ2-7
clone size: -
V gene: TRBV6-5
D gene: -

CDR3 DNA: TGCAGCGTCAGGGCAGGGTCCTACGAGCAGTACTTC
CDR3 protein: CSVRAGSYEQYF
J gene: TRBJ2-7
clone size: -
V gene: TRBV29-1
D gene: -

CDR3 DNA: TGTGCCAGCAGTTTACAGGCAACGGATTCACCCCTCCACTTT
CDR3 protein: CASSLQATDSPLHF
J gene: TRBJ1-6
clone size: -
V gene: TRBV27
D gene: -

CDR3 DNA: TGCGCCAGCAGTGAGACGGGAGGGAGCTCCTACGAGCAGTACTTC
CDR3 protein: CASSETGGSSYEQYF
J gene: TRBJ2-7
clone size: few
V gene: TRBV10-2
D gene: TRBD2

CDR3 DNA: TGTGCCAGCAGCTTAACAGGATTGTCACCCCTCCACTTT
CDR3 protein: CASSLTGLSPLHF
J gene: TRBJ1-6
clone size: -
V gene: TRBV11-1
D gene: -

CDR3 DNA: TGCGCCAGCAGCCAAGTCAGGGATACGCAGTATTTT
CDR3 protein: CASSQVRDTQYF
J gene: TRBJ2-3
clone size: -
V gene: TRBV4-1
D gene: -

CDR3 DNA: TGTGCCAGCAGCCCACTCCCGTACAGAGGAGGCTACGAGCAGTACTTC
CDR3 protein: CASSPLPYRGGYEQYF
J gene: TRBJ2-7
clone size: -
V gene: TRBV5-6
D gene: -

CDR3 DNA: TGTGCCAGCAGCTTGGGACAGTATCAGCCCCAGCATTTT
CDR3 protein: CASSLGQYQPQHF
J gene: TRBJ1-5
clone size: -
V gene: TRBV7-6
D gene: TRBD1

CDR3 DNA: TGTGCCAGCAGCTTGCAAGCGGGGGGGCCAAACAATGAGCAGTTCTTC
CDR3 protein: CASSLQAGGPNNEQFF
J gene: TRBJ2-1
clone size: -
V gene: TRBV11-3
D gene: TRBD2

CDR3 DNA: TGTGCCAGCAGGTCCGTGACACAGCACAATTCACCCCTCCACTTT
CDR3 protein: CASRSVTQHNSPLHF
J gene: TRBJ1-6
clone size: once
V gene: TRBV27
D gene: -

CDR3 DNA: TGTGCCAGCACGCGGGCCGGGGGTATCTATGGCTACACCTTC
CDR3 protein: CASTRAGGIYGYTF
J gene: TRBJ1-2
clone size: few
V gene: TRBV5-6
D gene: -

CDR3 DNA: TGTGCCAGCAGCTTCCAGACTGAGACCCAGTACTTC
CDR3 protein: CASSFQTETQYF
J gene: TRBJ2-5
clone size: -
V gene: TRBV7-9
D gene: -

CDR3 DNA: TGTGCCAGCAGTTTATCGAGAGGCACAGATACGCAGTATTTT
CDR3 protein: CASSLSRGTDTQYF
J gene: TRBJ2-3
clone size: -
V gene: TRBV27
D gene: -

CDR3 DNA: TGTGCCAGCAGCCGGGCGGGGACAGCACCCGGCTACAATCAGCCCCAGCATTTT
CDR3 protein: CASSRAGTAPGYNQPQHF
J gene: TRBJ1-5
clone size: -
V gene: TRBV7-2
D gene: TRBD1

CDR3 DNA: TGCGCCAGCAGCTTGGGGATAGGGGTAGATGAAAAACTGTTTTTT
CDR3 protein: CASSLGIGVDEKLFF
J gene: TRBJ1-4
clone size: few
V gene: TRBV5-1
D gene: -

CDR3 DNA: TGTGCCAGCAGTGAGGTGCTAGCGGGGGGTTACACCGGGGAGCTGTTTTTT
CDR3 protein: CASSEVLAGGYTGELFF
J gene: TRBJ2-2
clone size: -
V gene: TRBV2
D gene: TRBD2

CDR3 DNA: TGTGCCAGCAGCCCTAACAGGGGGCCCGGGTGGCCCCAGCATTTT
CDR3 protein: CASSPNRGPGWPQHF
J gene: TRBJ1-5
clone size: once
V gene: TRBV27
D gene: TRBD1

CDR3 DNA: TGTGCCAGCAGCTACGGACAGACCTATAATTCACCCCTCCACTTT
CDR3 protein: CASSYGQTYNSPLHF
J gene: TRBJ1-6
clone size: -
V gene: TRBV5-4
D gene: -

CDR3 DNA: TGTGCCAGCAGCCCATACCCCGGACTAGCGGGGGGCACAGATACGCAGTATTTT
CDR3 protein: CASSPYPGLAGGTDTQYF
J gene: TRBJ2-3
clone size: -
V gene: TRBV9
D gene: TRBD2

CDR3 DNA: TGTGCCAGCAGCGTAGAACTCGTCACTGAAGCTTTCTTT
CDR3 protein: CASSVELVTEAFF
J gene: TRBJ1-1
clone size: few
V gene: TRBV9
D gene: -

CDR3 DNA: TGTGCCTGGAGTGTCGGACAGGGACCCTACGAGCAGTACTTC
CDR3 protein: CAWSVGQGPYEQYF
J gene: TRBJ2-7
clone size: -
V gene: TRBV30
D gene: TRBD1